Below, 32 T cell receptor beta chains from the same sample are listed, as sequenced in a study of cytomegalovirus exposure and HLA in healthy donors. A multiplex PCR was run with 60 Vbeta primers and 13 Jbeta primers. TCRdb keeps only in-frame clones here, not all; method: immunoSEQ multiplex PCR. The sample yields 110,000 to 150,000 clones, about four fifths seen once. The sequenced material came from PBMCs. These receptor sequences come from a male donor in good health and CMV-seronegative.

This sequence joins TRBV5-4 and TRBJ1-1; weak D call: TRBD1 (6 bases). The CDR3 totals 14 residues. CDR1 is SGHNT, CDR2 YYREEE, per germline (reference sequence). Deletions cut 2 bases from V and 5 bases from J, with 13 bases between. This CDR3 is CASSFFQGKTEAFF. CDR3 coding DNA: TGTGCCAGCAGCTTCTTTCAGGGGAAGACTGAAGCTTTCTTT.

The table lists this clone with a count of one. V is TRBV4-1 and J is TRBJ2-1; no clear D gene. The germline gives CDR1 MGHRA, CDR2 YSYEKL. V gave up 0 bases and J gave up 7 bases, with 10 bases separating them. The CDR3 spans 14 residues. The CDR3 sequence: CASSQEGAQNEQFF. Here the CDR3 DNA reads TGCGCCAGCAGCCAAGAAGGTGCACAGAATGAGCAGTTCTTC.

The gene calls are TRBV7-9 and TRBJ2-7; tentative D call: TRBD2 (6 bases). The germline CDR1 and CDR2 sequences are SEHNR and FQNEAQ (reference sequence). V dropped 3 bases and J dropped 4 bases, with 13 bases sitting between them. The CDR3 sequence is 14 residues long. In nucleotides, the CDR3 is TGTGCCAGCAGCTTCCCGGGACTGGTTTACGAGCAGTACTTC. It yields the protein CASSFPGLVYEQYF.

The chain joins TRBV7-3 to TRBJ2-5; tentatively, D is TRBD1 (6 bases). Per germline, CDR1 SGHTA and CDR2 FQGTGA. V lost 5 bases and J 5 bases, leaving 15 bases between the germline ends. The CDR3 runs 14 residues. The CDR3 DNA reads TGTGCCAGCAGCCCTCACAGGGTTTGCGAGACCCAGTACTTC. The encoded protein is CASSPHRVCETQYF.

This clone was detected only a few times. The chain combines TRBV5-1 with TRBJ1-1; D may be TRBD1 (5 bases). The ends were cut back, 5 bases at V and 3 bases at J, with 11 bases in the middle. The length of the CDR3 is 13 residues. From germline, CDR1 is SGHRS and CDR2 YFSETQ. The CDR3 spells CASRSTGDTEAFF. The DNA of the CDR3 is TGCGCCAGCAGGTCCACAGGAGACACTGAAGCTTTCTTT.

V and J are TRBV7-3 and TRBJ2-3; 7 bases align to TRBD2. The CDR3 is made up of 16 amino acids. CDR1 and CDR2 (germline): SGHTA, FQGTGA. V shed 1 base and J 7 bases; nucleotides not matched to a gene: 11. As DNA, the CDR3 is TGTGCCAGCAGCTTAAATCCGGGTAGCGGGTGGAATACGCAGTATTTT. Its translation is CASSLNPGSGWNTQYF. The entire variable domain, with the rest obtained from reference TRBV7-3 and TRBJ2-3, is as follows: GAGVSQTPSNKVTEKGKYVELRCDPISGHTALYWYRQSLGQGPEFLIYFQGTGAADDSGLPNDRFFAVRPEGSVSTLKIQRTERGDSAVYLCASSLNPGSGWNTQYFGPGTRLTVL.

This clone has a single count. The chain recombines TRBV7-3 with TRBJ2-5, with a weak D call TRBD1 (6 bases). CDR3 length: 15 residues. Trimming stripped 4 bases from V and 4 bases from J, with 16 bases between. The germline gives CDR1 SGHTA, CDR2 FQGTGA. CDR3 amino acids: CASSSLRGPRETQYF. As DNA, the CDR3 is TGTGCCAGCAGCTCACTCAGGGGCCCCAGAGAGACCCAGTACTTC.

In DNA, the CDR3 is TGCGCCAGCAGCTTGGAACCCTCGGGGGTGGATGGCTACACCTTC. It translates to CASSLEPSGVDGYTF. The genes are TRBV5-1 and TRBJ1-2; D may be TRBD1 (5 bases). Trimming shortened V by 0 bases and J by 6 bases, and 15 bases separated the two germline ends. Germline lookup yields CDR1 SGHRS and CDR2 YFSETQ. This CDR3 is built from 15 residues.

This clone came up once. The rearrangement uses TRBV30 and TRBJ2-3; D may be TRBD2 (6 bases). The V gene lost 2 bases and the J gene lost 0 bases, with 9 bases spanning the gap. Germline-derived CDR1 and CDR2 are GTSNPN and SVGIG (reference sequence). The CDR3 spans 14 residues. The CDR3 region has the DNA TGTGCCTGGAGTCTAAGCGGGAGCACAGATACGCAGTATTTT. Its protein product is CAWSLSGSTDTQYF. The full variable domain, rest sourced from reference TRBV30 and TRBJ2-3, is SQTIHQWPATLVQPVGSPLSLECTVEGTSNPNLYWYRQAAGRGLQLLFYSVGIGQISSEVPQNLSASRPQDRQFILSSKKLLLSDSGFYLCAWSLSGSTDTQYFGPGTRLTVL.

The V call is TRBV4-2, the J call TRBJ2-3; 7 bases are a match to TRBD2. This CDR3 comprises 16 residues. Trimming removed 1 base from V and 3 bases from J; junction bases left unmatched: 7. Germline V CDR1 and CDR2: LGHNA, YNFKEQ. The CDR3 region is CASSQGDGLGTDTQYF. The CDR3 nucleotides are TGTGCCAGCAGCCAAGGGGATGGACTAGGGACAGATACGCAGTATTTT.

V gene TRBV27 combines with J gene TRBJ2-2; the match to TRBD2 covers 8 bases. This CDR3 is 14 amino acids long. Germline CDR1 reads MNHEY; CDR2 reads SMNVEV (reference sequence). V gave up 6 bases and J gave up 5 bases; unmatched junction bases: 5. The CDR3 region has the DNA TGTGCCAGCAGCTTAGCGGGACTAACCGGGGAGCTGTTTTTT. Its translation: CASSLAGLTGELFF.

This chain links TRBV4-1 with TRBJ2-1, with D perhaps matching TRBD2 (5 bases). V was trimmed by 4 bases and J by 0 bases, leaving 16 bases between them. Per germline, CDR1 MGHRA and CDR2 YSYEKL. The CDR3 runs 17 residues. This chain's CDR3 is CASSPVAVRDSYNEQFF. In DNA form, the CDR3 reads TGCGCCAGCAGCCCAGTGGCGGTACGGGACTCCTACAATGAGCAGTTCTTC.

V usage is TRBV9 and J usage is TRBJ2-7, with TRBD1 as a possible D gene (6 bases). CDR1 SGDLS and CDR2 YYNGEE come from the germline V gene. This CDR3 spans 14 amino acids. The ends were cut back, 4 bases at V and 0 bases at J, with 11 bases in the middle. The CDR3 region is CASSRGGSSYEQYF. CDR3 nucleotide sequence: TGTGCCAGCAGCAGAGGGGGTTCCTCCTACGAGCAGTACTTC.

The chain is built from TRBV18 and TRBJ2-4, with D tentatively TRBD1 (5 bases). This CDR3 spans 15 amino acids. V dropped 0 bases and J dropped 3 bases, with 9 bases sitting between them. Germline CDR1 and CDR2: KGHSH and LQKENI. The CDR3 reads CASSPPAQGKNIQYF. CDR3 DNA: TGTGCCAGCTCACCACCCGCCCAGGGCAAAAACATTCAGTACTTC.

The chain couples TRBV23-1 to TRBJ2-3, with 8 bases matching TRBD1. TRBV23-1 falls under the ORF class, with uncertain function. This CDR3 contains 15 residues. V shed 5 bases and J 3 bases; nucleotides not matched to a gene: 7. The CDR3 nucleotides read TGCGCCAGCAGTGCCCCGGGACAGGAAACAGATACGCAGTATTTT. It is translated as CASSAPGQETDTQYF.

This chain links TRBV2 with TRBJ1-5; 7 bases map to TRBD1. Germline CDR1 is SNHLY and CDR2 is FYNNEI. The CDR3 sequence is 16 residues long. Losses at the gene ends were 2 bases for V and 6 bases for J; bases not matched to a gene: 10. In DNA, the CDR3 is TGTGCCAGCAGTGAACTTGGCAGGGGGGCAGGTCAGCCCCAGCATTTT. This translates into CASSELGRGAGQPQHF.

The chain recombines TRBV6-5 with TRBJ1-1, with 7 bases that match TRBD1. Trimming at V came to 6 bases and at J to 10 bases, leaving 8 bases not matched to a gene. The CDR3 extends over 12 amino acids. Germline V lookup: CDR1 MNHEY, CDR2 SVGAGI. The DNA for the CDR3 is TGTGCCAGCAGCAGGGGGACCCGGGGAGCTTTCTTT. Its protein product is CASSRGTRGAFF.

The chain has TRBV19 and TRBJ2-7, with 10 nucleotides matching TRBD1. This CDR3 is 15 amino acids long. CDR1 and CDR2 from the germline V gene are LNHDA and SQIVND (reference sequence). V shed 1 base and J 3 bases; nucleotides not matched to a gene: 3. The CDR3 here is CASSIGTGGNYEQYF. In DNA form, the CDR3 reads TGTGCCAGTAGTATAGGGACAGGGGGGAACTACGAGCAGTACTTC.

V usage is TRBV5-4 and J usage is TRBJ2-3; 10 bases are shared with TRBD2. V lost 4 bases to trimming and J lost 0 bases; unmatched junction nucleotides: 5. The CDR3 is 16 amino acids. CDR1 is SGHNT and CDR2 is YYREEE in the germline V gene (reference sequence). Written as DNA, the CDR3 is TGTGCCAGCAGCACCAAGCGGGAGGGAAGCACAGATACGCAGTATTTT. Its translation is CASSTKREGSTDTQYF. The full variable domain, in which reference TRBV5-4 and TRBJ2-3 provide the parts outside the CDR3, is ETGVTQSPTHLIKTRGQQVTLRCSSQSGHNTVSWYQQALGQGPQFIFQYYREEENGRGNFPPRFSGLQFPNYSSELNVNALELDDSALYLCASSTKREGSTDTQYFGPGTRLTVL.

This clone has only a few counts. The CDR3 region has the DNA TGTGCCAGCAGCGAGAGGGGGACGCCCTCAGGAGAGCAGTACTTC. Translating it yields CASSERGTPSGEQYF. The J gene is TRBJ2-7, the V gene TRBV9; a possible D gene is TRBD1 (6 bases). The CDR3 loop spans 15 amino acids. Germline V lookup: CDR1 SGDLS, CDR2 YYNGEE. V was cut by 3 bases and J by 7 bases, with 20 bases left in between.

This clone has a single count. J is TRBJ2-5 and V is TRBV7-8, with 11 nucleotides matching TRBD2. J was trimmed by 3 bases and V by 1 base; bases with no gene match: 13. The CDR3 runs to 19 residues. CDR1 and CDR2 (germline): SGHVS, FQNEAQ. Written as DNA, the CDR3 is TGTGCCAGCAGCTTAGTTTGGGGGACTAGCGGAGTATTAAAAGAGACCCAGTACTTC. Translating gives CASSLVWGTSGVLKETQYF.

The V and J genes are TRBV5-6 and TRBJ2-1; possibly TRBD2 for D (5 bases). The germline V gene has CDR1 SGHDT and CDR2 YYEEEE. Trimming cost V 2 bases and J 1 base, with 7 bases left between them. The CDR3 runs to 14 residues. DNA of the CDR3: TGTGCCAGCAGCTTTCGAGGGTCCTACAATGAGCAGTTCTTC. Its protein is CASSFRGSYNEQFF.

The gene calls are TRBV21-1 and TRBJ2-7; TRBD1 is the table's D call and was not checked against the DNA. TRBV21-1 is recorded as a pseudogene. The length of the CDR3 is 17 residues. The CDR3 DNA sequence: TGTGCCAGCAGCAAAGCCTTGCCACCGGGACAGGAATACGAGCAGTACTTC. Protein: CASSKALPPGQEYEQYF.

The chain uses TRBV9 and TRBJ1-2; D is possibly TRBD1 (5 bases). V was pared by 3 bases and J by 2 bases, with 11 bases between. The CDR3 length is 14 residues. Germline V gene sequence: CDR1 SGDLS, CDR2 YYNGEE. The CDR3, as DNA: TGTGCCAGCAGCGCCTCTGGGGGGAACTATGGCTACACCTTC. The encoded protein is CASSASGGNYGYTF.

The chain combines TRBV6-5 with TRBJ2-5, with TRBD1 matching over 8 bases. Germline loops: CDR1 MNHEY, CDR2 SVGAGI. The V and J ends lost 1 base and 5 bases, in that order; junction bases with no gene match: 6. The CDR3 extends over 15 amino acids. CDR3 region: CASSYFADREETQYF. Written as DNA, the CDR3 is TGTGCCAGCAGTTACTTCGCGGACAGGGAGGAGACCCAGTACTTC.

The chain couples TRBV12-5 to TRBJ2-7, with 7 bases aligning to TRBD1. CDR1 is LGHNT and CDR2 is FRNRAP in the germline V gene. Losses at the gene ends were 8 bases for V and 3 bases for J; bases not matched to a gene: 4. The CDR3 has 12 amino acids. The CDR3 DNA is TGTGCTAGTCGGCCAGGGGGCTACGAGCAGTACTTC. This codes for CASRPGGYEQYF.

The chain links TRBV7-3 to TRBJ2-1, with TRBD1 matching 11 bases. Trimming removed 5 bases from V and 10 bases from J; junction bases left unmatched: 13. The CDR3 is 16 residues long. Germline V gives CDR1 SGHTA, CDR2 FQGTGA. The DNA of the CDR3 is TGTGCCAGCAGCCTTGTAGGGGGACAGGGGGTCTGGGAGCAGTTCTTC. Its translation: CASSLVGGQGVWEQFF.

This clone was recorded once. The chain links TRBV6-4 to TRBJ1-5; no clear D. This CDR3 spans 15 amino acids. Germline values: CDR1 MRHNA, CDR2 SNTAGT. Trimming cost V 4 bases and J 6 bases, with 16 bases left between them. The CDR3: CASSVPRVPTQPQHF. The CDR3 DNA follows: TGTGCCAGCAGTGTGCCTCGGGTACCCACTCAGCCCCAGCATTTT.

The V gene is TRBV7-6, the J gene TRBJ2-5, with TRBD1 as a possible D gene (6 bases). The CDR3 runs 15 residues. From germline, CDR1 is SGHVS and CDR2 FNYEAQ. The V gene lost 4 bases and the J gene lost 4 bases, with 16 bases spanning the gap. CDR3 in amino acids: CASSSYRVRGETQYF. Here the CDR3 DNA reads TGTGCCAGCAGCTCGTACAGGGTTAGAGGAGAGACCCAGTACTTC. Supplemented by reference TRBV7-6 and TRBJ2-5, the full variable domain reads GAGVSQSPRYKVTKRGQDVALRCDPISGHVSLYWYRQALGQGPEFLTYFNYEAQQDKSGLPNDRFSAERPEGSISTLTIQRTEQRDSAMYRCASSSYRVRGETQYFGPGTRLLVL.

The rearrangement links TRBV5-6 to TRBJ2-1; 10 bases agree with TRBD2. Germline CDR1 and CDR2: SGHDT and YYEEEE. The CDR3 length is 16 residues. V was pared by 5 bases and J by 5 bases, with 10 bases of the junction left unmatched. CDR3: CASRASGSVSHNEQFF. Here the CDR3 DNA reads TGTGCCAGCAGGGCTAGCGGGAGCGTTTCCCACAATGAGCAGTTCTTC.

This chain joins TRBV19 and TRBJ2-7, with 12 bases aligning to TRBD2. Unmatched junction bases numbered 3, after V lost 1 base and J lost 2 bases. This CDR3 contains 16 residues. CDR1 LNHDA and CDR2 SQIVND come from the germline V gene (reference sequence). CDR3 DNA: TGTGCCAGTAGTATAGTTCTAGCGGGAGGGCCCTACGAGCAGTACTTC. This encodes CASSIVLAGGPYEQYF.

The chain links TRBV6-4 to TRBJ1-2, with D perhaps TRBD1 (5 bases). V was clipped by 2 bases and J by 2 bases, with 15 bases between them. CDR3 length: 16 residues. The germline gives CDR1 MRHNA, CDR2 SNTAGT. CDR3 bases: TGTGCCAGCAGTGACAAGAGAACAGGAGACAACTATGGCTACACCTTC. Translation: CASSDKRTGDNYGYTF.